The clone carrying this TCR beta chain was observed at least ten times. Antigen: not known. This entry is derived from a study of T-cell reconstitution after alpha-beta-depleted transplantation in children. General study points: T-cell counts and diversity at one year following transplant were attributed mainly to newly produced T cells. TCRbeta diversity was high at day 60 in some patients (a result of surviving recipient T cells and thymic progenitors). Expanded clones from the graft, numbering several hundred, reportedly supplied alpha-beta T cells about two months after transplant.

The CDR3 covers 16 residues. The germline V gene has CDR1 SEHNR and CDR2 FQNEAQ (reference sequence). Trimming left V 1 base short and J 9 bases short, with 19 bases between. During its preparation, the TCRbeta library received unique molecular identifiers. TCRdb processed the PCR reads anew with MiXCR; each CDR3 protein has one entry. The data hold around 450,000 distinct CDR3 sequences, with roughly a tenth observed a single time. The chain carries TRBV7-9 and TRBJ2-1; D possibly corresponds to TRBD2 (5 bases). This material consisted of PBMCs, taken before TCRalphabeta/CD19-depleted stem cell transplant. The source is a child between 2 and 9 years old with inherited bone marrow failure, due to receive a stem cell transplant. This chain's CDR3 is CASSLGVATRYPEQFF. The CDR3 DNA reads TGTGCCAGCAGCTTAGGAGTAGCGACCAGGTATCCTGAGCAGTTCTTC.